These 8 T cell receptor beta chains were sequenced from one sample in a study of response to subunit inactivated influenza vaccine. TCRdb reanalysed the RT-PCR reads using MiXCR and keeps one entry per CDR3 protein. The sample yields around 750,000 distinct CDR3 sequences, about 20% seen once. The specimen was PBMCs from blood, collected less than 6 days after vaccination. The receptors shown here come from a man in his fifties who received an inactivated influenza vaccine.

In nucleotides, the CDR3 is TGTGCCAGCAGTGGGGCTGGAAGTGACATTCAGTACTTC. Translated: CASSGAGSDIQYF. The V call is TRBV2, the J call TRBJ2-4; D remains ambiguous. V shed 4 bases and J shed 8 bases, with 12 bases lying between them. The V gene's germline CDR1 is SNHLY and CDR2 FYNNEI. The CDR3 spans 13 residues.

This chain links TRBV12-3 or TRBV12-4 with TRBJ2-2, with D perhaps matching TRBD2 (6 bases). The V gene lost 6 bases and the J gene lost 3 bases, with 14 bases spanning the gap. CDR3 length: 15 amino acids. This chain's CDR3 is CASSAGRKDTGELFF. CDR3 coding DNA: TGTGCCAGCAGCGCAGGGAGGAAAGACACCGGGGAGCTGTTTTTT.

At least ten counts were recorded for this clonotype. The rearrangement links TRBV7-2 to TRBJ1-2, with D perhaps matching TRBD1 (5 bases). Germline V CDR1 and CDR2: SGHTA, FQGNSA. CDR3 length: 14 amino acids. V gave up 6 bases and J gave up 2 bases, with 13 bases separating them. The DNA for the CDR3 is TGTGCCAGCAGTTATCGGGGGAACAACTATGGCTACACCTTC. Translation gives CASSYRGNNYGYTF.

The chain links TRBV29-1 to TRBJ2-5, with 8 positions matching TRBD1. The CDR3 length is 15 residues. J lost 2 bases, V lost 1 base, and 6 bases had no gene match. Germline V gene sequence: CDR1 SQVTM, CDR2 ANQGSEA. The CDR3 DNA is TGCAGCGTTGAAGGTGGGACAGGAACTCAAGAGACCCAGTACTTC. This sequence encodes CSVEGGTGTQETQYF.

This clonotype was found many times. V usage is TRBV10-3 and J usage is TRBJ2-2, with 9 nucleotides matching TRBD2. J was trimmed by 5 bases and V by 6 bases; bases with no gene match: 13. The CDR3 covers 17 residues. Per germline, CDR1 ENHRY and CDR2 SYGVKD. The CDR3 spells CAIRENLSGSRTGELFF. In nucleotides, the CDR3 is TGTGCCATCAGGGAGAACCTTAGCGGGAGTAGGACCGGGGAGCTGTTTTTT.

The rearrangement links TRBV9 to TRBJ1-3; D remains ambiguous. The germline V gene has CDR1 SGDLS and CDR2 YYNGEE. Between the trimmed V and J ends, which lost 3 bases and 0 bases, there was a span of 10 bases. The CDR3 runs to 15 residues. The CDR3 nucleotides read TGTGCCAGCAGCGAGGACGGAAGCTCTGGAAACACCATATATTTT. Protein product: CASSEDGSSGNTIYF.

CDR3: CSAGGQGVNTGELFF. The CDR3 DNA reads TGCAGTGCTGGGGGACAGGGGGTGAACACCGGGGAGCTGTTTTTT. V is TRBV20-1 and J is TRBJ2-2; TRBD1 agrees at 11 bases. Germline V gives CDR1 DFQATT, CDR2 SNEGSKA (reference sequence). The CDR3 loop spans 15 amino acids. With 5 bases clipped from V and 1 base from J, the junction kept 3 bases outside the gene matches.

This clonotype was found a few times. The junction departs from germline at one end; a sequencing error may be responsible. V is TRBV7-2 and J is TRBJ2-7; 9 bases are a match to TRBD1. The CDR3 is made up of 15 amino acids. CDR1 SGHTA and CDR2 FQGNSA come from the germline V gene. CDR3 DNA: TGTGCCAGCACCTTAGGGGCCGGGACAGGGAATGAGCAGTACTTC. Translated, it gives CASTLGAGTGNEQYF.